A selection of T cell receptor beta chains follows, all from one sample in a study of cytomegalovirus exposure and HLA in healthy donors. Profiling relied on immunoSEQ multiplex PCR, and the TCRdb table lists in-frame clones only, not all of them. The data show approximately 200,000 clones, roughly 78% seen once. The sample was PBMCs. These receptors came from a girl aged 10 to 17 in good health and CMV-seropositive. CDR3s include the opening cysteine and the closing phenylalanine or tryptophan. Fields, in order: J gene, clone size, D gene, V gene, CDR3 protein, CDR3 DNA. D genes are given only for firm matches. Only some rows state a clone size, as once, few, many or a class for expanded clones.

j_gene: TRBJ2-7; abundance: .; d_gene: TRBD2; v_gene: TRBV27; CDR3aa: CASSTDGRGYEQYF; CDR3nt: TGTGCCAGCAGTACGGACGGGAGGGGCTACGAGCAGTACTTC
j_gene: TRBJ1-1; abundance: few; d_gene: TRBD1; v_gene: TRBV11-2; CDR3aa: CASSLDRTGGANTEAFF; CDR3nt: TGTGCCAGCAGCTTAGATAGGACAGGGGGCGCAAACACTGAAGCTTTCTTT
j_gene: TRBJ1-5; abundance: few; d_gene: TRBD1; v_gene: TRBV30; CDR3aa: CAWSVAQGIQPQHF; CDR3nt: TGTGCCTGGAGTGTAGCACAGGGGATTCAGCCCCAGCATTTT
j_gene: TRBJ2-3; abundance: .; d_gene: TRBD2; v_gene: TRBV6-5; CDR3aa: CASYVGGGYPDTQYF; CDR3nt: TGTGCCAGCTATGTTGGGGGGGGGTACCCAGATACGCAGTATTTT
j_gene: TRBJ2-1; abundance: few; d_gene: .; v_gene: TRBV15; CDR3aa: CATSRGLAPKYNEQFF; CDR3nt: TGTGCCACCAGTCGCGGTTTAGCGCCCAAGTACAATGAGCAGTTCTTC
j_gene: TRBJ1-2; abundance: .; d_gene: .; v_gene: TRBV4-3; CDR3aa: CASSQELSPYGYTF; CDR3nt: TGCGCCAGCAGCCAGGAGCTGAGCCCGTATGGCTACACCTTC
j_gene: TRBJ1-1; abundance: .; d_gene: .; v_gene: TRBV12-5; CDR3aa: CASGLVRGLMNTEAFF; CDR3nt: TGTGCTAGTGGTTTGGTAAGGGGACTAATGAACACTGAAGCTTTCTTT
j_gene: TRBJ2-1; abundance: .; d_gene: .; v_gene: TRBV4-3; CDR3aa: CASSQDKGAAYNEQFF; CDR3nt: TGCGCCAGCAGCCAAGATAAAGGGGCCGCCTACAATGAGCAGTTCTTC
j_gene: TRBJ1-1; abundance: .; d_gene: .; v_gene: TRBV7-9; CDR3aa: CASSKEVGNTEAFF; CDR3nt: TGTGCCAGCAGTAAAGAGGTGGGGAACACTGAAGCTTTCTTT
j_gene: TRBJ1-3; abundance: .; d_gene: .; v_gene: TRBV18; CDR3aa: CASSPGSVSGNTIYF; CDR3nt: TGTGCCAGCTCACCAGGCAGTGTCTCTGGAAACACCATATATTTT
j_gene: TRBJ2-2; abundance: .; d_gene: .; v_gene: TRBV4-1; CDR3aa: CASSHTNTGELFF; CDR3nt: TGCGCCAGCAGCCATACGAACACCGGGGAGCTGTTTTTT
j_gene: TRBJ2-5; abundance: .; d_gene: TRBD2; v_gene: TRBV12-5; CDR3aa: CASGSELAGGRETQYF; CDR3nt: TGTGCTAGTGGTTCCGAACTAGCGGGGGGGCGTGAGACCCAGTACTTC
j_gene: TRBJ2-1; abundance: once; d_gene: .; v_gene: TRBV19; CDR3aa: CASTWGHEQFF; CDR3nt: TGTGCCAGTACGTGGGGCCATGAGCAGTTCTTC
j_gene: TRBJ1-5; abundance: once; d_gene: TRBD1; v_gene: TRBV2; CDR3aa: CASGRDRVSPENQPQHF; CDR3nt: TGTGCCAGCGGAAGAGACAGGGTTTCCCCGGAGAATCAGCCCCAGCATTTT
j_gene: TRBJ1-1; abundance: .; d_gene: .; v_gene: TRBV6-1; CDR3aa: CASSDLWDFLGAFF; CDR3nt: TGTGCCAGCAGTGACCTATGGGACTTTCTGGGAGCTTTCTTT
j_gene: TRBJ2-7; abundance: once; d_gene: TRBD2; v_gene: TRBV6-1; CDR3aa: CASSGKLAGAYEQYF; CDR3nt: TGTGCCAGCAGTGGAAAACTAGCGGGGGCCTACGAGCAGTACTTC
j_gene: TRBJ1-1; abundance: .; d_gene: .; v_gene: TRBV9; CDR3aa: CASSSEGLNTEAFF; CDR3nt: TGTGCCAGCAGCTCCGAGGGCCTGAACACTGAAGCTTTCTTT
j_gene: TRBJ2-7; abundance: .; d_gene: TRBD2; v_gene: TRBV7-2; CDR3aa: CASSRIGLAPYEQYF; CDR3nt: TGTGCCAGCAGCCGTATCGGACTAGCGCCCTACGAGCAGTACTTC
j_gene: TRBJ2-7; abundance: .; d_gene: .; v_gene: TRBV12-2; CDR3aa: CASRLASWCDREYF; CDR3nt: TGTGCAAGTCGCTTAGCGTCGTGGTGTGACAGGGAATACTTC
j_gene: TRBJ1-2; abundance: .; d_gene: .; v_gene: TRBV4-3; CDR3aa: CASSQDRGGLVGAGYTF; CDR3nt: TGCGCCAGCAGCCAAGATCGAGGAGGATTAGTGGGAGCTGGCTACACCTTC
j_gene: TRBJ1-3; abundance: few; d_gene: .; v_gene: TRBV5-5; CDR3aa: CASSLIWGDSGNTIYF; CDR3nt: TGTGCCAGCAGTTTAATATGGGGAGACTCTGGAAACACCATATATTTT
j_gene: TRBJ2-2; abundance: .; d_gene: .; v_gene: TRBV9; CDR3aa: CASSVETGELFF; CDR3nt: TGTGCCAGCAGCGTTGAGACCGGGGAGCTGTTTTTT
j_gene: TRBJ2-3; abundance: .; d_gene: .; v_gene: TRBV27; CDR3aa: CASSLEGDTQYF; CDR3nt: TGTGCCAGCAGTTTGGAGGGGGATACGCAGTATTTT
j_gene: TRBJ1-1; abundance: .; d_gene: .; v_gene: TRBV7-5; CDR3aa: CARREAPGVGTEAFF; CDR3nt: TGTGCCAGAAGAGAGGCGCCGGGGGTGGGCACTGAAGCTTTCTTT
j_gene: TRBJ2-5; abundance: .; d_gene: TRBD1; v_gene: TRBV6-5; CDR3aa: CASSTGTGSSAQYF; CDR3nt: TGTGCCAGCAGTACAGGGACAGGATCTTCGGCCCAGTACTTC
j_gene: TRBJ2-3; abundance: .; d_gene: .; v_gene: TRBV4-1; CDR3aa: CASSHSYRLSTDTQYF; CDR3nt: TGCGCCAGCAGCCACAGCTATCGACTCAGCACAGATACGCAGTATTTT
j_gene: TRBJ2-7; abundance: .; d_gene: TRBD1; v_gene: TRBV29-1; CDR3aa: CSVEDQTGGSYEQYF; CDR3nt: TGCAGCGTTGAAGATCAGACAGGGGGTAGCTACGAGCAGTACTTC
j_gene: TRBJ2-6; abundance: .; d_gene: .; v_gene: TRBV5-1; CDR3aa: CASSLKDSSGANVLTF; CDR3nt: TGCGCCAGCAGCCTTAAGGACAGCTCTGGGGCCAACGTCCTGACTTTC
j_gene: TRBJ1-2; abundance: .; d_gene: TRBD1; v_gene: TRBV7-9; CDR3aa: CASRPGQGGSQGGYTF; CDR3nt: TGTGCCAGCAGGCCGGGACAGGGAGGTTCTCAGGGTGGCTACACCTTC
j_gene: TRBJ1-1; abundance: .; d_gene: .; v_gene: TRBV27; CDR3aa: CASQTLAGRAFF; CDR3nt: TGTGCCAGCCAGACCCTCGCCGGGAGGGCTTTCTTT
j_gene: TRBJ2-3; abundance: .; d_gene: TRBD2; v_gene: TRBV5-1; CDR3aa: CASSQQRETDTQYF; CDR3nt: TGCGCCAGCAGCCAACAGCGGGAGACAGATACGCAGTATTTT
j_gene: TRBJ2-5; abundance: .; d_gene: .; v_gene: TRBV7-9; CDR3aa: CASSFLGPQETQYF; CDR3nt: TGTGCCAGCAGCTTTTTGGGCCCCCAAGAGACCCAGTACTTC
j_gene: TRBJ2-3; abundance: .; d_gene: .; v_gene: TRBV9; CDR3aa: CASSSNHFRTPSTDTQYF; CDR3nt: TGTGCCAGCAGCTCAAATCACTTCCGGACTCCCAGCACAGATACGCAGTATTTT
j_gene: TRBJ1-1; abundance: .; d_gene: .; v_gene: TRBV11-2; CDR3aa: CASSLGGPPEAFF; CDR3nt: TGTGCCAGCAGCTTAGGCGGTCCTCCTGAAGCTTTCTTT
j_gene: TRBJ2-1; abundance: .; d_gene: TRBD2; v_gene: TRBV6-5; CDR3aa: CASTSASGGYNEQFF; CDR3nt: TGTGCCAGCACCTCAGCTAGCGGGGGATACAATGAGCAGTTCTTC
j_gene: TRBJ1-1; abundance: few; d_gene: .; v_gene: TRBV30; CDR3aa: CAWSVGAGMNTEAFF; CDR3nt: TGTGCCTGGAGTGTAGGGGCGGGAATGAACACTGAAGCTTTCTTT
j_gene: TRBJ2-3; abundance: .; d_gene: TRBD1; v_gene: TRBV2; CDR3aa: CASRPRTGGTDTQYF; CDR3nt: TGTGCCAGCAGGCCCCGGACAGGGGGCACAGATACGCAGTATTTT
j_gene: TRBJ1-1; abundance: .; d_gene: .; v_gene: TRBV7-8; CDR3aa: CASSHRGGRGNTEAFF; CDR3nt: TGTGCCAGCAGTCATAGGGGCGGGAGGGGAAACACTGAAGCTTTCTTT
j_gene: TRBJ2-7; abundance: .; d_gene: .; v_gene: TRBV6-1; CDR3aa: CASSGLGAAPYEQYF; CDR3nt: TGTGCCAGCAGTGGGTTGGGGGCGGCGCCCTACGAGCAGTACTTC
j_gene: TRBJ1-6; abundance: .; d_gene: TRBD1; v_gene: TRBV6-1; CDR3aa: CASSVAGGDSPLHF; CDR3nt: TGTGCCAGCAGTGTGGCAGGGGGCGATTCACCCCTCCACTTT
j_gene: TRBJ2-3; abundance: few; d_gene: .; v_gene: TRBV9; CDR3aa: CASSVEGGPTDTQYF; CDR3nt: TGTGCCAGCAGCGTAGAGGGGGGGCCGACAGATACGCAGTATTTT
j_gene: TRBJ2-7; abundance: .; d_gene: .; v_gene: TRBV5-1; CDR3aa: CASSPGKGLRDDYEQYF; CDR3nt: TGCGCCAGCAGCCCCGGAAAAGGGCTCCGAGACGACTACGAGCAGTACTTC
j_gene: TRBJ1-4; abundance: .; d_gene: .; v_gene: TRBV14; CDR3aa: CASSQVGGGTEKLFF; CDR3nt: TGTGCCAGCAGCCAAGTTGGGGGGGGAACGGAAAAACTGTTTTTT
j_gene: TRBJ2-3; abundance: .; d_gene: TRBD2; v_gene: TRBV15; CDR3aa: CATSRDIGGGGTDTQYF; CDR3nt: TGTGCCACCAGCAGAGATATCGGCGGGGGGGGCACAGATACGCAGTATTTT
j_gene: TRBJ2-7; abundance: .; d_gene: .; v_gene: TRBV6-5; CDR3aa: CASSRGSAEQYF; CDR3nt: TGTGCCAGCAGCAGAGGGAGCGCCGAGCAGTACTTC
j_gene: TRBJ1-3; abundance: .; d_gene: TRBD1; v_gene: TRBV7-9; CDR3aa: CASSVDRTSSGNTIYF; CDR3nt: TGTGCCAGCAGTGTGGACAGGACTTCCTCTGGAAACACCATATATTTT
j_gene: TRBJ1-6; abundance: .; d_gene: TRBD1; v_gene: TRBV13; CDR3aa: CASSLLHPTGGKNSPLHF; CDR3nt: TGTGCCAGCAGCTTACTGCACCCGACAGGGGGCAAGAATTCACCCCTCCACTTT
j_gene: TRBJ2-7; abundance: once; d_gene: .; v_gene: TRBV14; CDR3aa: CASTSGYEQYF; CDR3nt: TGTGCCAGCACCTCGGGGTACGAGCAGTACTTC
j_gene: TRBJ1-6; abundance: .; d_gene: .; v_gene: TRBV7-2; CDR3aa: CASRFAESNNSPLHF; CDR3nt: TGTGCCAGCAGATTCGCAGAAAGTAATAATTCACCCCTCCACTTT
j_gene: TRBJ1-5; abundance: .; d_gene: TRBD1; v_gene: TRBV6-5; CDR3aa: CASSQQGFGNQPQHF; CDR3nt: TGTGCCAGCAGTCAACAGGGGTTTGGCAATCAGCCCCAGCATTTT
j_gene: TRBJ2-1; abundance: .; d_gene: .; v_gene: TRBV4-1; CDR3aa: CASSQGVGRSYNEQFF; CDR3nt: TGCGCCAGCAGCCAAGGCGTGGGCCGGTCCTACAATGAGCAGTTCTTC
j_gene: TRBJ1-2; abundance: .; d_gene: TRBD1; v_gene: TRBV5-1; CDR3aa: CASSSQPGTGNYGYTF; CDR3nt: TGCGCCAGCAGCTCGCAGCCCGGGACAGGGAACTATGGCTACACCTTC
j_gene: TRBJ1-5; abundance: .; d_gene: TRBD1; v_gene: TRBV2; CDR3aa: CASSSDRGAGPQHF; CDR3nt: TGTGCCAGCAGTTCGGACAGGGGGGCTGGGCCCCAGCATTTT
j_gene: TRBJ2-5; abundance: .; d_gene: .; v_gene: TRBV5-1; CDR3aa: CASSFGGVQETQYF; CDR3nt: TGCGCCAGCAGCTTCGGGGGAGTACAAGAGACCCAGTACTTC